The 30 T cell receptor beta chains presented below share a single source sample, sequenced in a study of T cells in Graves' hyperthyroidism and ophthalmopathy. RNA transcripts were the template for amplifying TCR beta CDR3 regions. First-round RT-PCR of the TCR CDR3 relied on the HTBI primer set. TCRdb reprocessed the multiplex PCR reads via MiXCR and lists one record per CDR3 protein. Of about 350,000 distinct CDR3 sequences listed, approximately 19% are singletons. Sample: blood. The receptors here all came from a young woman with Graves' hyperthyroidism.

The CDR3 DNA reads as TGTGCCAGCAGCCAAGAACCCACCGGGGAGCTGTTTTTT. Encoded protein: CASSQEPTGELFF. The chain couples TRBV3-1 to TRBJ2-2; D gene unclear. In germline, CDR1 is LGHDT, CDR2 YNNKEL (reference sequence). There are 13 residues in the CDR3. V was pared by 0 bases and J by 4 bases, with 3 bases between.

The chain combines TRBV10-3 with TRBJ2-2; 8 bases agree with TRBD1. The CDR3 is 13 amino acids. Germline assignment: CDR1 ENHRY and CDR2 SYGVKD. V trimming: 6 bases; J trimming: 7 bases; junction bases outside the gene matches: 4. CDR3 region: CAIRQGAGGELFF. The CDR3 nucleotides read TGTGCCATCAGGCAGGGGGCCGGCGGGGAGCTGTTTTTT.

The rearrangement links TRBV7-6 to TRBJ2-5; D tentatively reads TRBD1 or TRBD2 (6 bases each). The CDR3 consists of 15 residues. In germline, CDR1 is SGHVS, CDR2 FNYEAQ. Trimming took off 1 base at V and 5 bases at J, with 14 bases between the two ends. The CDR3 spells CASSLGRGASETQYF. In nucleotides, the CDR3 is TGTGCCAGCAGCTTAGGAAGGGGGGCTAGCGAGACCCAGTACTTC. The full variable domain, in which reference TRBV7-6 and TRBJ2-5 provide the parts outside the CDR3, is GAGVSQSPRYKVTKRGQDVALRCDPISGHVSLYWYRQALGQGPEFLTYFNYEAQQDKSGLPNDRFSAERPEGSISTLTIQRTEQRDSAMYRCASSLGRGASETQYFGPGTRLLVL.

This clonotype was observed many times. It is likely a read error, because the conserved phenylalanine at the end of the CDR3 is missing. The rearrangement links TRBV27 to TRBJ1-1; D is ambiguous. Germline V CDR1 and CDR2: MNHEY, SMNVEV (reference sequence). Trimming stripped 5 bases from V and 6 bases from J, with 10 bases between. CDR3 length equals 12 residues. The CDR3 DNA is TGTGCCAGCAGTCATTTCGGAGCTGAAGCTTTCTCT. Protein sequence: CASSHFGAEAFS.

This clonotype was detected ten times or more. The V and J genes are TRBV4-2 and TRBJ1-1; TRBD1 is a possible D gene (5 bases). Trimming stripped 3 bases from V and 3 bases from J, with 11 bases between. Germline lookup yields CDR1 LGHNA and CDR2 YNFKEQ. The CDR3 extends over 14 amino acids. The CDR3 protein is CASSQGDQDTEAFF. Written as DNA, the CDR3 is TGTGCCAGCAGCCAGGGGGATCAGGACACTGAAGCTTTCTTT.

There are many counts of this clonotype. V gene TRBV12-3 or TRBV12-4 combines with J gene TRBJ1-2; D is uncertain. The CDR3 is made up of 11 amino acids. The V gene lost 8 bases and the J gene lost 7 bases, with 11 bases spanning the gap. The CDR3: CASGVRLGYTF. The DNA for the CDR3 is TGTGCCAGCGGCGTTCGACTTGGCTACACCTTC.

This clonotype has only a few counts. This chain connects TRBV7-2 to TRBJ2-7; the D gene could be TRBD1 or TRBD2 (5 bases each). The CDR3 is 13 residues long. V was pared by 5 bases and J by 4 bases, with 12 bases between. Germline lookup yields CDR1 SGHTA and CDR2 FQGNSA. The CDR3 is CASSAEGRYEQYF. DNA for the CDR3: TGTGCCAGCAGCGCCGAGGGACGGTACGAGCAGTACTTC.

This clonotype was recorded at least ten times. The genes are TRBV12-3 or TRBV12-4 and TRBJ1-5, with 8 bases matching TRBD1. J was trimmed by 4 bases and V by 5 bases; bases with no gene match: 4. The CDR3 spans 14 residues. Here the CDR3 DNA reads TGTGCCAGCAGTCACAGGGGGTGGAATCAGCCCCAGCATTTT. The encoded protein is CASSHRGWNQPQHF.

About this clonotype itself: A much larger clone differs from this one at a single base, so this may be a read error. V gene TRBV4-2 combines with J gene TRBJ1-5; no clear D gene. CDR3 length equals 14 residues. The germline gives CDR1 LGHNA, CDR2 YNFKEQ. Here the CDR3 reads CASSAQYSNQPQQF. CDR3 DNA sequence: TGTGCCAGCAGCGCCCAGTATAGCAATCAGCCCCAGCAGTTT.

V usage is TRBV4-1 and J usage is TRBJ1-2, with D hard to call. Germline V lookup: CDR1 MGHRA, CDR2 YSYEKL. V was trimmed by 1 base and J by 8 bases, leaving 20 bases between them. The CDR3 is 16 amino acids. The CDR3 reads CASSQAPRRLGRGYTF. CDR3 DNA: TGCGCCAGCAGCCAAGCCCCCCGTCGCCTGGGCCGAGGCTACACCTTC.

This clonotype was seen ten or more times. The V call is TRBV5-1, the J call TRBJ1-2; D call uncertain. There are 14 residues in the CDR3. Germline-derived CDR1 and CDR2 are SGHRS and YFSETQ. Between the trimmed V and J ends, which lost 2 bases and 8 bases, there was a span of 16 bases. The CDR3 DNA reads as TGCGCCAGCAGCTTAGGAGGACCTTCGGGAGGCTACACCTTC. Translated: CASSLGGPSGGYTF.

This clonotype came up many times. The V gene is TRBV12-3 or TRBV12-4, the J gene TRBJ2-7, with unresolved D. The germline V and J ends were trimmed by 7 bases and 0 bases, with 13 bases remaining between them. The CDR3 is 14 amino acids. The CDR3 DNA follows: TGTGCCAGCACCTCGACGGCCTCCTCCTACGAGCAGTACTTC. Protein: CASTSTASSYEQYF.

This chain connects TRBV2 to TRBJ2-7, with unresolved D. The CDR3 has 14 amino acids. Germline V gene lookup returns CDR1 SNHLY and CDR2 FYNNEI. The V end lost 0 bases, the J end lost 3 bases, and 9 bases lay between the germline ends. Here the CDR3 DNA reads TGTGCCAGCAGTGAAGCGAACAGATACTACGAGCAGTACTTC. Its protein product is CASSEANRYYEQYF.

This clonotype occurred many times. The V gene is TRBV20-1, the J gene TRBJ2-7; maybe TRBD1 (5 bases). The V and J ends lost 2 bases and 5 bases respectively, with 10 bases between them. Germline loops: CDR1 DFQATT, CDR2 SNEGSKA (reference sequence). This CDR3 is 12 amino acids long. The CDR3 spells CSARPRANEQYF. CDR3 DNA: TGCAGTGCTAGACCCAGGGCGAACGAGCAGTACTTC.

The gene calls are TRBV13 and TRBJ2-7; D remains unclear. The CDR3 is 15 residues long. Germline lookup yields CDR1 PRHDT and CDR2 FYEKMQ (reference sequence). V lost 1 base and J lost 6, with 16 bases in between. The CDR3, as DNA: TGTGCCAGCAGCTTAGCCCCCCCTAGGGCAGCCGAGCAGTACTTC. Its protein product is CASSLAPPRAAEQYF.

The rearrangement joins TRBV5-1 to TRBJ1-1, with 7 bases lining up with TRBD1. The CDR3 is 15 residues long. V was pared by 3 bases and J by 2 bases, with 7 bases of the junction left unmatched. Per the germline V gene, CDR1 is SGHRS and CDR2 is YFSETQ. The CDR3 DNA reads TGCGCCAGCAGCTGGAAGACAGGGTCTAACACTGAAGCTTTCTTT. This encodes CASSWKTGSNTEAFF.

This clonotype was counted ten times or more. The chain uses TRBV6-1 and TRBJ1-1; 7 positions agree with TRBD1. CDR3 length equals 12 residues. Trimming cost V 6 bases and J 8 bases; bases outside gene matches: 6. Germline V gene sequence: CDR1 MNHNS, CDR2 SASEGT. The DNA of the CDR3 is TGTGCCAGCAGGATTCGGGACAGAGAAGCTTTCTTT. This encodes CASRIRDREAFF.

This clonotype was seen ten or more times. The rearrangement uses TRBV2 and TRBJ1-5; TRBD1 agrees at 7 bases. Germline V gives CDR1 SNHLY, CDR2 FYNNEI. V lost 6 bases, J lost 9 bases, and 8 bases stayed unmatched. The CDR3 is 13 amino acids. CDR3 protein: CASSLQGLRPQHF. The CDR3 DNA follows: TGTGCCAGCAGCCTACAGGGGCTGAGGCCCCAGCATTTT.

Comment on this clonotype: One base away lies a much larger clone, so this may be a sequencing read error. The rearrangement joins TRBV20-1 to TRBJ2-7; the D gene is possibly TRBD2 (5 bases). The CDR3 extends over 14 amino acids. Looked up from germline, CDR1 is DFQATT and CDR2 is SNEGSKA (reference sequence). Between the trimmed V and J ends, which lost 6 bases and 0 bases, there was a span of 15 bases. Here the CDR3 reads CSAAWAGPSYEQYF. The CDR3 bases are TGCAGTGCCGCATGGGCGGGCCCCTCCTACGAGCAGTACTTC.

This clonotype was detected once. The chain has TRBV7-3 and TRBJ2-5; 9 bases fit TRBD2. The CDR3 has 14 amino acids. The V and J ends lost 5 bases and 5 bases, in that order; junction bases with no gene match: 6. Germline V lookup: CDR1 SGHTA, CDR2 FQGTGA. The chain's CDR3 is CASSPLAGWETQYF. CDR3 nucleotides: TGTGCCAGCAGCCCTCTAGCGGGATGGGAGACCCAGTACTTC. Full variable domain (remainder filled in from reference TRBV7-3 and TRBJ2-5): GAGVSQTPSNKVTEKGKYVELRCDPISGHTALYWYRQSLGQGPEFLIYFQGTGAADDSGLPNDRFFAVRPEGSVSTLKIQRTERGDSAVYLCASSPLAGWETQYFGPGTRLLVL.

This clonotype was found many times. The chain carries TRBV20-1 and TRBJ1-1; 8 bases align to TRBD1. The length of the CDR3 is 14 residues. The V gene end was trimmed by 3 bases and the J gene end by 4 bases; junction bases not matched to a gene: 7. Looked up from germline, CDR1 is DFQATT and CDR2 is SNEGSKA (reference sequence). Here the CDR3 DNA reads TGCAGTGCTAGTTCAACAGGGGGTATCACTGAAGCTTTCTTT. Translated, it gives CSASSTGGITEAFF.

The sample holds many counts of this clonotype. J is TRBJ1-5 and V is TRBV6-7; 7 bases are a match to TRBD1. TRBV6-7 has ORF status, its function being uncertain. V dropped 5 bases and J dropped 0; count of bases not matched to a gene: 7. The length of the CDR3 is 16 residues. CDR3 bases: TGTGCCAGCAGTCCACCGGGACAGACTAGCAATCAGCCCCAGCATTTT. Its protein is CASSPPGQTSNQPQHF.

This clonotype was counted between two and nine times. The chain has TRBV7-3 and TRBJ2-5; D gene ambiguous. Germline loops: CDR1 SGHTA, CDR2 FQGTGA. The germline V and J ends were trimmed by 4 bases and 0 bases, with 6 bases remaining between them. The CDR3 is 13 residues long. The CDR3 loop is CASSWSNQETQYF. The CDR3 nucleotides are TGTGCCAGCAGCTGGTCCAACCAAGAGACCCAGTACTTC.

This chain uses TRBV15 with TRBJ1-2; D uncertain. The CDR3 is 13 residues long. With 8 bases removed from V and 0 bases from J, the gap between germline ends came to 10 bases. Germline CDR1 and CDR2: LNHNV and YYDKDF (reference sequence). The CDR3 here is CATSRPPNYGYTF. DNA for the CDR3: TGTGCCACCTCTCGACCACCTAACTATGGCTACACCTTC.

This clonotype has just a few counts. The J gene is TRBJ2-4, the V gene TRBV30; possible D gene TRBD1, 6 bases. The CDR3 is 14 amino acids. CDR1 GTSNPN and CDR2 SVGIG come from the germline V gene (reference sequence). Trimming took off 2 bases at V and 6 bases at J, with 14 bases between the two ends. CDR3 DNA: TGTGCCTGGAGTCACCAGACAGGAACAAACATTCAGTACTTC. It codes for CAWSHQTGTNIQYF.

At least ten counts were recorded for this clonotype. The chain employs TRBV19 and TRBJ1-5, with a tentative D call TRBD1 (5 bases). This CDR3 comprises 14 residues. V lost 5 bases, J lost 4 bases, and 12 bases lay in between. Per the germline V gene, CDR1 is LNHDA and CDR2 is SQIVND (reference sequence). CDR3 sequence: CASSEAGRNQPQHF. The CDR3, as DNA: TGTGCCAGTAGTGAGGCAGGGCGGAATCAGCCCCAGCATTTT.

The chain links TRBV5-1 to TRBJ2-7, with 7 bases aligning to TRBD2. The CDR3 totals 15 residues. CDR1 is SGHRS, CDR2 YFSETQ, per germline. Trimming took 4 bases from V and 2 from J; bases not matched to a gene: 9. The CDR3 DNA follows: TGCGCCAGCAGCCTGGGGGAGGCGGGGGCCTACGAGCAGTACTTC. Its protein product is CASSLGEAGAYEQYF.

This clonotype was recorded at least ten times. This chain connects TRBV6-1 to TRBJ1-5; no firm D call. V was shortened by 5 bases and J by 0 bases, with 8 bases between the two germline ends. The CDR3 spans 14 residues. Germline V lookup: CDR1 MNHNS, CDR2 SASEGT. DNA of the CDR3: TGTGCCAGCAGTCAGGAATCTAGCAATCAGCCCCAGCATTTT. Its protein is CASSQESSNQPQHF.

The genes are TRBV6-1 and TRBJ2-7; D is undetermined. Deletions cut 0 bases from V and 3 bases from J, with 9 bases between. CDR1 is MNHNS and CDR2 is SASEGT in the germline V gene. There are 14 residues in the CDR3. CDR3 amino acids: CASSEALVRYEQYF. The CDR3 bases are TGTGCCAGCAGTGAAGCCCTGGTGCGCTACGAGCAGTACTTC.

This clonotype was recorded at least ten times. The chain couples TRBV6-1 to TRBJ1-5; D possibly corresponds to TRBD1 (6 bases). V lost 2 bases and J lost 7, with 15 bases in between. The CDR3 is 15 residues long. Germline lookup yields CDR1 MNHNS and CDR2 SASEGT. The CDR3, as DNA: TGTGCCAGCAGTGAATACAGGGCGAAGAAACAGCCCCAGCATTTT. It encodes CASSEYRAKKQPQHF.